This T cell receptor beta chain comes out of a study of blood T cell repertoires in COVID-19. With 5 bases clipped from V and 0 bases from J, the junction kept 6 bases outside the gene matches. CDR3 size: 16 residues. CDR1 is MGHRA, CDR2 YSYEKL, per germline. The data were produced by immunoSEQ multiplex PCR, yet TCRdb's version contains in-frame clones alone and is incomplete. Here the sample spans a few hundred thousand clones, approximately 86% being singletons. This sequence joins TRBV4-1 and TRBJ1-5, with TRBD1 identical over 8 bases. The material sequenced was PBMCs or T cells enriched from blood (not recorded which). The source of this sequence is a woman in her 50s who had recovered from COVID-19. CDR3 region: CASSTRTGNSNQPQHF. The CDR3 coding sequence is TGCGCCAGCAGCACCAGGACAGGGAATAGCAATCAGCCCCAGCATTTT.